The 21 T cell receptor beta chains given below trace back to one sample, sequenced in a study of blood T cell repertoires in COVID-19. Profiled with immunoSEQ multiplex PCR; TCRdb holds only in-frame clones, not every one. The sample lists about 370,000 clones, roughly 90% occurring once. Source material: peripheral blood. The receptors were sampled from a woman aged 25-40 years with COVID-19, enrolled during active disease.

The chain recombines TRBV11-3 with TRBJ2-1, with 7 bases that match TRBD2. This CDR3 region has 13 residues. Germline V gene data show CDR1 as SGHNT and CDR2 as YENEEA. V shed 1 base, J shed 15 bases, and the junction held 9 bases outside the gene matches. CDR3 bases: TGTGCCAGCAGCTTAGGTCCTAGCGGCCGAGGGTTCTTC. It specifies CASSLGPSGRGFF.

This clone was recorded only once. The CDR3 DNA follows: TGTGCCAGCAGCCAAGAACCTAGGGGTGAGCAGTTCTTC. Amino acids: CASSQEPRGEQFF. The rearrangement joins TRBV4-2 to TRBJ2-1; D possibly corresponds to TRBD1 (5 bases). V was pared by 0 bases and J by 9 bases, with 9 bases between. The CDR3 totals 13 residues. Germline V gene lookup returns CDR1 LGHNA and CDR2 YNFKEQ.

The chain recombines TRBV19 with TRBJ1-1, with D tentatively TRBD1 (6 bases). The CDR3 runs to 14 residues. V was pared by 6 bases and J by 4 bases, with 15 bases between. Germline loops: CDR1 LNHDA, CDR2 SQIVND (reference sequence). The CDR3 coding sequence is TGTGCCAGTAGCCGGGACACCGAGACCACTGAAGCTTTCTTT. Its protein product is CASSRDTETTEAFF.

The chain couples TRBV7-2 to TRBJ1-2; D remains ambiguous. Trimming removed 5 bases from V and 4 bases from J, with 20 bases in between. Germline V gene sequence: CDR1 SGHTA, CDR2 FQGNSA. CDR3 length: 16 amino acids. The CDR3 loop is CASSAQWGDSRYGYTF. CDR3 DNA: TGTGCCAGCAGCGCTCAGTGGGGAGATAGCCGCTATGGCTACACCTTC.

Points on this clone: Mismatch with germline at one junction end may stem from a read error. The chain carries TRBV6-2 or TRBV6-3 and TRBJ1-2; D might be TRBD1 (5 bases). The germline gives CDR1 MNHEY, CDR2 SVGEGT. CDR3 size: 13 residues. The CDR3: CASSYVGSTGWSF. As DNA, the CDR3 is TGTGCCAGCAGTTATGTCGGTAGTACAGGATGGAGCTTC.

Here the CDR3 reads CASRYDRGGTEAFF. The CDR3 coding sequence is TGTGCCAGCAGGTATGACAGGGGAGGGACTGAAGCTTTCTTT. The J gene is TRBJ1-1, the V gene TRBV2; 8 positions match TRBD1. Germline V CDR1 and CDR2: SNHLY, FYNNEI. This CDR3 is 14 amino acids long. V was pared by 6 bases and J by 5 bases, with 8 bases of the junction left unmatched.

The J gene is TRBJ1-6, the V gene TRBV9; D is uncertain. Per the germline V gene, CDR1 is SGDLS and CDR2 is YYNGEE. The CDR3 extends over 15 amino acids. Between the trimmed V and J ends, which lost 0 bases and 0 bases, there was a span of 4 bases. CDR3: CASSVDSSYNSPLHF. The CDR3 DNA reads TGTGCCAGCAGCGTAGACAGCTCCTATAATTCACCCCTCCACTTT.

For this clone: Within the sample, other DNA sequences also encode this same CDR3. V is TRBV6-1 and J is TRBJ2-2; no firm D call. Trimming removed 0 bases at V and 4 bases at J, with 6 bases between. Germline V gives CDR1 MNHNS, CDR2 SASEGT. There are 14 residues in the CDR3. CDR3 DNA: TGTGCCAGCAGTGAAGCTAGAGGCACCGGGGAGCTGTTTTTT. As protein: CASSEARGTGELFF.

V usage is TRBV4-3 and J usage is TRBJ2-1; 7 nucleotides agree with TRBD1. Germline CDR1 and CDR2: LGHNA and YSLEER. Germline trimming cut 0 bases from V and 4 bases from J; bases unmatched to any gene: 6. The CDR3 has 16 amino acids. CDR3 nucleotide sequence: TGCGCCAGCAGCCAAGAAGAGGGACAGATATACAATGAGCAGTTCTTC. This gives the protein CASSQEEGQIYNEQFF.

V is TRBV5-8 and J is TRBJ2-7, with 7 bases identical to TRBD2. CDR1 is SGHTS, CDR2 YDEGEE, per germline. The CDR3 spans 14 residues. DNA for the CDR3: TGTGCCAGCAGCTCCCGAGGTCTAGCGGTTCTAGCCGACGTC. It is translated as CASSSRGLAVLADV.

J is TRBJ1-1 and V is TRBV6-2 or TRBV6-3, with D perhaps matching TRBD1 (6 bases). CDR3 length equals 14 residues. The germline V gene has CDR1 MNHEY and CDR2 SVGEGT. V was pared by 6 bases and J by 4 bases, with 15 bases between. CDR3 sequence reads: CASSGAGASTEAFF. The CDR3 DNA reads TGTGCCAGCAGCGGCGCGGGGGCGTCCACTGAAGCTTTCTTT.

J is TRBJ1-2 and V is TRBV4-1; D call uncertain. The V end was cut by 2 bases, the J end by 7 bases, with 14 bases between. The V gene's germline CDR1 is MGHRA and CDR2 YSYEKL. This CDR3 is built from 14 residues. In nucleotides, the CDR3 is TGCGCCAGCAGCCAAATCGCGGGGTTGGGTGGCTACACCTTC. It specifies CASSQIAGLGGYTF.

The chain has TRBV4-3 and TRBJ2-4; D call uncertain. V was clipped by 1 base and J by 0 bases, with 7 bases between them. The CDR3 spans 15 residues. Germline CDR1 is LGHNA and CDR2 is YSLEER. This chain's CDR3 is CASSQGGLAKNIQYF. CDR3 bases: TGCGCCAGCAGCCAAGGCGGCTTAGCCAAAAACATTCAGTACTTC.

This chain links TRBV6-2 or TRBV6-3 with TRBJ2-5, with TRBD1 identical over 7 bases. The J segment lost 7 bases and the V segment lost 5 bases, leaving 10 bases of the junction unmatched. The germline gives CDR1 MNHEY, CDR2 SVGEGT. The CDR3 spans 14 residues. The CDR3 DNA is TGTGCCAGCAGTGTAGGGGGTTCAGGGGGGACCCAGTACTTC. Translated, it gives CASSVGGSGGTQYF.

The gene calls are TRBV11-2 and TRBJ1-1; D unclear. The V gene's germline CDR1 is SGHAT and CDR2 FQNNGV. There are 15 residues in the CDR3. V shed 0 bases and J shed 1 base, with 9 bases lying between them. CDR3 nucleotides: TGTGCCAGCAGCTTAGAAGGGAGCCCGAACACTGAAGCTTTCTTT. Protein: CASSLEGSPNTEAFF.

This clone was detected once. The chain is built from TRBV6-5 and TRBJ1-4; the D is unclear. In germline, CDR1 is MNHEY, CDR2 SVGAGI. This CDR3 is built from 14 residues. Trimming pared 5 bases from V and 6 bases from J, leaving 13 bases between. The CDR3 DNA sequence: TGTGCCAGCAGTCCGGGATCGAGGGATGAAAAACTGTTTTTT. This codes for CASSPGSRDEKLFF.

This chain joins TRBV19 and TRBJ1-2; weak D call: TRBD1 (6 bases). The CDR3 runs to 16 residues. CDR1 LNHDA and CDR2 SQIVND come from the germline V gene (reference sequence). V was shortened by 4 bases and J by 4 bases, with 19 bases between the two germline ends. The DNA of the CDR3 is TGTGCCAGTAGTACGAATCTCCGGGACACTTTCTATGGCTACACCTTC. This encodes CASSTNLRDTFYGYTF. The variable domain in full, completed from reference TRBV19 and TRBJ1-2, reads DGGITQSPKYLFRKEGQNVTLSCEQNLNHDAMYWYRQDPGQGLRLIYYSQIVNDFQKGDIAEGYSVSREKKESFPLTVTSAQKNPTAFYLCASSTNLRDTFYGYTFGSGTRLTVV.

V is TRBV2 and J is TRBJ1-2; TRBD1 agrees at 9 bases. The germline CDR1 and CDR2 sequences are SNHLY and FYNNEI. V dropped 6 bases and J dropped 9; count of bases not matched to a gene: 8. CDR3 length equals 13 residues. CDR3 protein: CASRTGQGTSYTF. The CDR3 DNA reads TGTGCCAGCAGGACGGGACAGGGTACGAGCTACACCTTC.

The chain is built from TRBV5-6 and TRBJ1-5, with unresolved D. The CDR3 loop spans 16 amino acids. The V end was cut by 2 bases, the J end by 7 bases, with 19 bases between. Germline CDR1 and CDR2: SGHDT and YYEEEE. For the CDR3, the DNA is TGTGCCAGCAGCTTTTCCGGGGTTGGTTCGGGACAGCCCCAGCATTTT. Amino acids: CASSFSGVGSGQPQHF.

The chain employs TRBV3-1 (or the pseudogene TRBV3-2) and TRBJ1-4; 8 bases line up with TRBD1. The V gene's germline CDR1 is LGHDT and CDR2 YNNKEL (reference sequence). The CDR3 runs to 16 residues. V lost 6 bases and J lost 7; bases outside the gene matches: 13. CDR3 amino acids: CASRRGQGWGGEKLFF. The CDR3 nucleotides read TGTGCCAGCAGGCGTGGACAGGGCTGGGGTGGTGAAAAACTGTTTTTT.

V usage is TRBV4-3 and J usage is TRBJ2-2, with D perhaps TRBD1 (6 bases). Looked up from germline, CDR1 is LGHNA and CDR2 is YSLEER. Trimming stripped 4 bases from V and 0 bases from J, with 9 bases between. This CDR3 contains 15 residues. This CDR3 reads CASSLQGTNTGELFF. In nucleotides, the CDR3 is TGCGCCAGCAGCCTGCAGGGGACGAACACCGGGGAGCTGTTTTTT.